Following are 21 T cell receptor beta chains from one sample sequenced in a study of blood T cell repertoires in COVID-19. Sequencing was performed with immunoSEQ multiplex PCR; in TCRdb, only in-frame clones are kept and a portion is missing. The sample gives hundreds of thousands of clones, approximately 90% of which show up once; more than 0.7% is in the top ten. Sequenced input: peripheral blood. The receptors stem from a man aged 18 to 29 with COVID-19, enrolled during active disease.

The rearrangement uses TRBV30 and TRBJ1-2; TRBD1 is a possible D gene (5 bases). The germline V gene encodes CDR1 GTSNPN and CDR2 SVGIG (reference sequence). The CDR3 is 15 residues long. Between the trimmed V and J ends, which lost 0 bases and 0 bases, there was a span of 11 bases. As DNA, the CDR3 is TGTGCCTGGAGTGTCGTCGGGGGAGCTAACTATGGCTACACCTTC. It codes for CAWSVVGGANYGYTF.

V and J are TRBV5-4 and TRBJ2-7; TRBD1 matches at 10 bases. Germline CDR1 reads SGHNT; CDR2 reads YYREEE (reference sequence). This CDR3 is built from 15 residues. V lost 4 bases to trimming and J lost 4 bases; unmatched junction nucleotides: 8. CDR3 sequence (DNA): TGTGCCAGCAGCCCCGGACAGGGGGGACCTTACGAGCAGTACTTC. It is translated as CASSPGQGGPYEQYF.

This chain links TRBV3-1 (or the pseudogene TRBV3-2) with TRBJ2-2; TRBD2 matches 11 bases. The germline CDR1 and CDR2 sequences are LGHDT and YNNKEL (reference sequence). The CDR3 loop spans 16 amino acids. Trimming removed 5 bases from V and 2 bases from J; junction bases left unmatched: 4. The CDR3 region is CASSKTSGVNTGELFF. CDR3 nucleotide sequence: TGTGCCAGCAGCAAGACTAGCGGGGTTAACACCGGGGAGCTGTTTTTT.

V usage is TRBV6-5 and J usage is TRBJ2-2; D uncertain. Trimming took off 9 bases at V and 5 bases at J, with 13 bases between the two ends. Germline V gene sequence: CDR1 MNHEY, CDR2 SVGAGI. The CDR3 consists of 13 residues. CDR3 residues: CARPLVWTGELFF. The DNA for the CDR3 is TGTGCCAGACCCTTAGTTTGGACCGGGGAGCTGTTTTTT.

In DNA, the CDR3 is TGTGCCAGCACCCCGGGGACAGGGGTCTACGAGCAGTACTTC. As protein: CASTPGTGVYEQYF. The rearrangement joins TRBV9 to TRBJ2-7, with 10 nucleotides matching TRBD1. Per germline, CDR1 SGDLS and CDR2 YYNGEE. V gave up 6 bases and J gave up 3 bases; unmatched junction bases: 6. The CDR3 has 14 amino acids.

The gene calls are TRBV5-4 and TRBJ2-1; TRBD2 aligns across 12 bases. The CDR3 has 18 amino acids. CDR1 is SGHNT, CDR2 YYREEE, per germline (reference sequence). With V trimmed by 3 bases and J by 4 bases, 11 bases remained unmatched. CDR3 sequence: CASSSGLAGSFVYNEQFF. The CDR3, as DNA: TGTGCCAGCAGCTCAGGACTAGCGGGGTCTTTTGTGTACAATGAGCAGTTCTTC.

J is TRBJ1-6 and V is TRBV5-6; 9 bases are a match to TRBD1. The length of the CDR3 is 14 residues. Germline trimming cut 4 bases from V and 6 bases from J; bases unmatched to any gene: 2. Per germline, CDR1 SGHDT and CDR2 YYEEEE. CDR3 in DNA: TGTGCCAGCAGCGCACAGGGGGCTAATTCACCCCTCCACTTT. Protein sequence: CASSAQGANSPLHF. The full variable domain, with the rest looked up from reference TRBV5-6 and TRBJ1-6, is DAGVTQSPTHLIKTRGQQVTLRCSPKSGHDTVSWYQQALGQGPQFIFQYYEEEERQRGNFPDRFSGHQFPNYSSELNVNALLLGDSALYLCASSAQGANSPLHFGNGTRLTVT.

V usage is TRBV23-1 and J usage is TRBJ1-1; 7 bases match TRBD1. TRBV23-1 is an ORF; its function is uncertain. V gave up 2 bases and J gave up 1 base; unmatched junction bases: 1. The CDR3 totals 14 residues. The CDR3 DNA reads TGCGCCAGCAGTCAAGACAGGGCGAACACTGAAGCTTTCTTT. This translates into CASSQDRANTEAFF.

The chain recombines TRBV7-8 with TRBJ2-7; 9 bases are a match to TRBD2. Germline CDR1 is SGHVS and CDR2 is FQNEAQ. The CDR3 sequence is 14 residues long. The trim removed 5 bases at V and 0 bases at J, leaving 2 bases unmatched. CDR3 residues: CASSLSGSSYEQYF. The CDR3 DNA follows: TGTGCCAGCAGCCTTAGCGGGAGCTCCTACGAGCAGTACTTC.

The V call is TRBV24-1, the J call TRBJ2-3; 8 bases match TRBD2. The CDR3 sequence is 16 residues long. The V gene end was trimmed by 5 bases and the J gene end by 4 bases; junction bases not matched to a gene: 10. The germline CDR1 and CDR2 sequences are KGHDR and SFDVKD. In DNA, the CDR3 is TGTGCCACCAGTGGTCCCGGGACTAGTAGTGCAGATACGCAGTATTTT. Translating gives CATSGPGTSSADTQYF.

The chain has TRBV5-1 and TRBJ2-7; 7 nucleotides align to TRBD2. CDR1 is SGHRS and CDR2 is YFSETQ in the germline V gene. The CDR3 runs 15 residues. The V gene end was trimmed by 1 base and the J gene end by 0 bases; junction bases not matched to a gene: 4. CDR3 sequence reads: CASSLTSGDSYEQYF. For the CDR3, the DNA is TGCGCCAGCAGCTTGACCAGCGGGGACTCCTACGAGCAGTACTTC. Full variable domain (rest looked up from reference TRBV5-1 and TRBJ2-7): KAGVTQTPRYLIKTRGQQVTLSCSPISGHRSVSWYQQTPGQGLQFLFEYFSETQRNKGNFPGRFSGRQFSNSRSEMNVSTLELGDSALYLCASSLTSGDSYEQYFGPGTRLTVT.

As to this clone: This specimen includes other DNA sequences encoding the same CDR3. V gene TRBV4-1 combines with J gene TRBJ2-7, with 9 bases matching TRBD1. Germline CDR1 MGHRA, CDR2 YSYEKL. CDR3 length equals 14 residues. Germline trimming cut 4 bases from V and 4 bases from J; bases unmatched to any gene: 5. The CDR3 DNA follows: TGCGCCAGCAGCCCGGGACAGGGCGCGTACGAGCAGTACTTC. This encodes CASSPGQGAYEQYF.

The chain joins TRBV6-6 to TRBJ1-4, with 10 bases matching TRBD1. V was pared by 0 bases and J by 13 bases, with 2 bases of the junction left unmatched. The germline gives CDR1 MNHNY, CDR2 SVGAGI (reference sequence). This CDR3 comprises 13 residues. CDR3 coding DNA: TGTGCCAGCAGTTACTCGAGGGACAGGGGACTGTTTTTT. Residues: CASSYSRDRGLFF.

This sequence joins TRBV18 and TRBJ2-7; TRBD2 might be the D (5 bases). V was shortened by 5 bases and J by 3 bases, with 14 bases between the two germline ends. CDR3 size: 14 residues. Germline V gives CDR1 KGHSH, CDR2 LQKENI. The CDR3 region has the DNA TGTGCCAGCTCATCATATGGACTGAACTACGAGCAGTACTTC. It codes for CASSSYGLNYEQYF.

The chain recombines TRBV7-3 with TRBJ2-1; 13 nucleotides line up with TRBD2. V shed 5 bases and J 8 bases; nucleotides not matched to a gene: 6. Germline lookup yields CDR1 SGHTA and CDR2 FQGTGA. The CDR3 has 15 amino acids. The CDR3, as DNA: TGTGCCAGCAGCCGGACTAGCGGGAGCTGGGATGAGCAGTTCTTC. The encoded protein is CASSRTSGSWDEQFF.

Worth noting for this clone: Other nucleotide sequences in the sample specify the same CDR3. The chain is built from TRBV5-1 and TRBJ2-5; TRBD2 agrees at 9 bases. V lost 2 bases, J lost 5 bases, and 7 bases stayed unmatched. The CDR3 runs to 15 residues. From germline, CDR1 is SGHRS and CDR2 YFSETQ. The CDR3 sequence is CASSLGSGSGETQYF. In DNA, the CDR3 is TGCGCCAGCAGCTTAGGTAGCGGGAGTGGTGAGACCCAGTACTTC. Drawing the rest from reference TRBV5-1 and TRBJ2-5, the complete variable domain is KAGVTQTPRYLIKTRGQQVTLSCSPISGHRSVSWYQQTPGQGLQFLFEYFSETQRNKGNFPGRFSGRQFSNSRSEMNVSTLELGDSALYLCASSLGSGSGETQYFGPGTRLLVL.

This chain joins TRBV7-9 and TRBJ2-6; 7 bases map to TRBD1. There are 17 residues in the CDR3. Germline CDR1 is SEHNR and CDR2 is FQNEAQ (reference sequence). Losses at the gene ends were 4 bases for V and 2 bases for J; bases not matched to a gene: 8. The CDR3 protein is CASSSPTGSPGANVLTF. DNA of the CDR3: TGTGCCAGCAGCTCCCCGACAGGGTCACCTGGGGCCAACGTCCTGACTTTC.

CDR3 coding DNA: TGCGCCAGCAGCTTGTTTACCTTACTTAACAATGAGCAGTTCTTC. Its translation: CASSLFTLLNNEQFF. The V and J genes are TRBV5-1 and TRBJ2-1; D remains unclear. Germline V lookup: CDR1 SGHRS, CDR2 YFSETQ. This CDR3 region has 15 residues. V was pared by 1 base and J by 5 bases, with 13 bases between.

CDR3 amino acids: CAWSLGLAYEQYF. The CDR3 region has the DNA TGTGCCTGGAGCCTAGGACTAGCGTACGAGCAGTACTTC. This sequence joins TRBV30 and TRBJ2-7; 9 bases align to TRBD2. Germline V gives CDR1 GTSNPN, CDR2 SVGIG (reference sequence). The CDR3 extends over 13 amino acids. V gave up 3 bases and J gave up 4 bases; unmatched junction bases: 4. Looking up the rest from reference TRBV30 and TRBJ2-7 gives the full variable domain: SQTIHQWPATLVQPVGSPLSLECTVEGTSNPNLYWYRQAAGRGLQLLFYSVGIGQISSEVPQNLSASRPQDRQFILSSKKLLLSDSGFYLCAWSLGLAYEQYFGPGTRLTVT.

This clone was seen a handful of times. This rearrangement joins TRBV5-4 to TRBJ2-2; TRBD1 agrees at 8 bases. CDR3 size: 14 residues. Germline V CDR1 and CDR2: SGHNT, YYREEE (reference sequence). V dropped 4 bases and J dropped 2; count of bases not matched to a gene: 1. This CDR3 reads CASSGQGNTGELFF. Written as DNA, the CDR3 is TGTGCCAGCAGCGGACAGGGAAACACCGGGGAGCTGTTTTTT.

The V and J genes are TRBV6-1 and TRBJ2-7; D not certain. Germline V lookup: CDR1 MNHNS, CDR2 SASEGT. V shed 2 bases and J shed 6 bases, with 11 bases lying between them. This CDR3 is built from 13 residues. The CDR3 loop reads CASSESSVREQYF. In DNA form, the CDR3 reads TGTGCCAGCAGTGAATCCTCAGTCCGCGAGCAGTACTTC.